This T cell receptor (beta chain) was observed in a study of OX40 agonist ivuxolimab in advanced cancers. Turning to this clone: Its antigen remains unknown.

V was clipped by 4 bases and J by 0 bases, with 10 bases between them. CDR3 length: 14 residues. CDR1 MGHDK and CDR2 SYGVNS come from the germline V gene. Sequenced by immunoSEQ multiplex PCR; TCRdb stores in-frame clones only, minus some. The repertoire holds about 25,000 clones, with about 86% as singletons. Findings of the study overall: The CD4+ and CD8+ T cells in the blood had expanded clonally by week 6 at 0.1 to 3.0 mg/kg.

This TCR was recovered from an adult with an advanced solid tumor such as melanoma, head and neck, liver or kidney cancer. The chain couples TRBV25-1 to TRBJ2-7; D ambiguous. The material sequenced was CD4+ or CD8+ T cells sorted from blood, taken in a trial of the OX40 agonist ivuxolimab. CDR3 sequence reads: CASSGPTTSYEQYF. In nucleotides, the CDR3 is TGTGCCAGCAGTGGCCCTACAACCTCCTACGAGCAGTACTTC.